Below are 24 T cell receptor beta chains sequenced from a single sample in a study of T cell responses to AZD1222 COVID-19 vaccine. The repertoire was sequenced with immunoSEQ multiplex PCR; TCRdb's copy has only in-frame clones and lacks some. Of more than 100,000 clones detected, 89% appear once; the ten largest clones hold almost 4.5%. The sequences come from peripheral blood, collected on day 0 of AZD1222 vaccination. These receptors were collected from an adult in good health.

The chain has TRBV6-6 and TRBJ1-4, with D perhaps matching TRBD1 (5 bases). From germline, CDR1 is MNHNY and CDR2 SVGAGI (reference sequence). Between the trimmed V and J ends, which lost 9 bases and 5 bases, there was a span of 13 bases. This CDR3 has 13 residues. CDR3 in amino acids: CASTGTLNEKLFF. CDR3 in DNA: TGTGCCAGTACCGGGACCCTCAATGAAAAACTGTTTTTT.

This clone was seen once. The V call is TRBV5-1, the J call TRBJ2-3; TRBD2 matches 12 bases. V shed 4 bases, J shed 0 bases, and the junction held 6 bases outside the gene matches. The CDR3 is 17 amino acids. The germline CDR1 and CDR2 sequences are SGHRS and YFSETQ. CDR3 nucleotide sequence: TGCGCCAGCAGCCCCAGGACTAGCGGGGTAAGCACAGATACGCAGTATTTT. Translation gives CASSPRTSGVSTDTQYF.

The chain recombines TRBV4-2 with TRBJ1-1; TRBD1 agrees at 7 bases. The length of the CDR3 is 12 residues. After removal of 1 base from V and 8 bases from J, the junction contained 1 base not matched to a gene. CDR1 is LGHNA and CDR2 is YNFKEQ in the germline V gene. For the CDR3, the DNA is TGTGCCAGCAGCCAAGTGGACAGGGAAGCTTTCTTT. Translated: CASSQVDREAFF.

The chain recombines TRBV12-3 or TRBV12-4 with TRBJ2-7; TRBD2 might be the D (6 bases). V shed 0 bases and J shed 3 bases, with 6 bases lying between them. The CDR3 consists of 13 residues. The CDR3 here is CASSLAGLYEQYF. The CDR3 DNA sequence: TGTGCCAGCAGTTTAGCGGGACTCTACGAGCAGTACTTC.

This clone was detected only a few times. V usage is TRBV4-1 and J usage is TRBJ2-6, with TRBD1 matching over 7 bases. V was clipped by 4 bases and J by 3 bases; unmatched bases: 3. Germline V gene sequence: CDR1 MGHRA, CDR2 YSYEKL. This CDR3 spans 15 amino acids. CDR3 residues: CASSPDRDGANVLTF. As DNA, the CDR3 is TGCGCCAGCAGCCCCGACAGGGATGGGGCCAACGTCCTGACTTTC.

The gene calls are TRBV29-1 and TRBJ2-1, with 10 bases lining up with TRBD2. The CDR3 runs to 15 residues. Germline lookup yields CDR1 SQVTM and CDR2 ANQGSEA. J lost 1 base, V lost 4 bases, and 4 bases had no gene match. For the CDR3, the DNA is TGCAGCGTTGCTAGCGGGAGTAGTTCCTACAATGAGCAGTTCTTC. Translating it yields CSVASGSSSYNEQFF.

This clone was picked up a small number of times. V gene TRBV5-1 combines with J gene TRBJ2-1; D gene uncertain. The germline V gene encodes CDR1 SGHRS and CDR2 YFSETQ. The CDR3 totals 13 residues. Trimming stripped 0 bases from V and 10 bases from J, with 11 bases between. The CDR3 loop is CASSLASHGEQFF. CDR3 nucleotides: TGCGCCAGCAGCTTGGCCTCCCATGGCGAGCAGTTCTTC. Complete variable domain (other parts from reference TRBV5-1 and TRBJ2-1): KAGVTQTPRYLIKTRGQQVTLSCSPISGHRSVSWYQQTPGQGLQFLFEYFSETQRNKGNFPGRFSGRQFSNSRSEMNVSTLELGDSALYLCASSLASHGEQFFGPGTRLTVL.

V is TRBV11-1 and J is TRBJ1-6; D unclear. The V gene lost 6 bases and the J gene lost 5 bases, with 8 bases spanning the gap. This CDR3 region has 13 residues. Germline CDR1 SGHAT, CDR2 FQDESV (reference sequence). Here the CDR3 reads CASRDGNNSPLHF. The CDR3, as DNA: TGTGCCAGCAGGGACGGAAATAATTCACCCCTCCACTTT.

This chain connects TRBV30 to TRBJ1-2, with D hard to call. Germline assignment: CDR1 GTSNPN and CDR2 SVGIG (reference sequence). This CDR3 is built from 14 residues. Trimming left V 0 bases short and J 5 bases short, with 13 bases between. CDR3 amino acids: CAWSVLAQTYGYTF. For the CDR3, the DNA is TGTGCCTGGAGTGTCCTAGCACAAACGTATGGCTACACCTTC.

This clone was seen just once. J is TRBJ1-4 and V is TRBV18; tentative D call: TRBD1 (6 bases). Trimming shortened V by 6 bases and J by 1 base, and 24 bases separated the two germline ends. Germline CDR1 KGHSH, CDR2 LQKENI. The CDR3 covers 19 residues. In DNA, the CDR3 is TGTGCCAGCTCCACGAGGCTGGGGGCGCCCCCGGTAACTAATGAAAAACTGTTTTTT. Amino acid sequence: CASSTRLGAPPVTNEKLFF. The whole variable domain, filled in from reference TRBV18 and TRBJ1-4, reads NAGVMQNPRHLVRRRGQEARLRCSPMKGHSHVYWYRQLPEEGLKFMVYLQKENIIDESGMPKERFSAEFPKEGPSILRIQQVVRGDSAAYFCASSTRLGAPPVTNEKLFFGSGTQLSVL.

This CDR3 reads CASSIEGLGTEAFF. CDR3 nucleotide sequence: TGTGCCAGTAGTATAGAGGGTTTAGGCACTGAAGCTTTCTTT. This chain connects TRBV19 to TRBJ1-1, with D uncertain. This CDR3 has 14 residues. Trimming pared 0 bases from V and 4 bases from J, leaving 9 bases between. CDR1 and CDR2 from the germline V gene are LNHDA and SQIVND (reference sequence). The full variable domain, in which reference TRBV19 and TRBJ1-1 provide the parts outside the CDR3, is DGGITQSPKYLFRKEGQNVTLSCEQNLNHDAMYWYRQDPGQGLRLIYYSQIVNDFQKGDIAEGYSVSREKKESFPLTVTSAQKNPTAFYLCASSIEGLGTEAFFGQGTRLTVV.

This chain connects TRBV30 to TRBJ1-2, with a possible D match to TRBD1 (6 bases). Trimming cost V 5 bases and J 6 bases, with 16 bases left between them. The CDR3 runs 13 residues. Germline loops: CDR1 GTSNPN, CDR2 SVGIG (reference sequence). The CDR3 spells CAWASGGLHGYTF. The CDR3 DNA is TGTGCCTGGGCGTCCGGGGGCTTGCATGGCTACACCTTC.

V and J are TRBV5-1 and TRBJ2-1; D assignment may be TRBD1 or TRBD2 (5 bases each). Trimming pared 0 bases from V and 7 bases from J, leaving 14 bases between. Germline V gene sequence: CDR1 SGHRS, CDR2 YFSETQ. The CDR3 runs 15 residues. The CDR3: CASSLGGMSRNEQFF. In DNA form, the CDR3 reads TGCGCCAGCAGCTTGGGGGGGATGTCGAGGAATGAGCAGTTCTTC.

V and J are TRBV5-5 and TRBJ2-1; no clear D gene. Trimming took off 0 bases at V and 10 bases at J, with 14 bases between the two ends. Germline V gene sequence: CDR1 SGHKS, CDR2 YYEKEE (reference sequence). This CDR3 spans 14 amino acids. In DNA form, the CDR3 reads TGTGCCAGCAGCTTGGGGGCAGCTTCTTACGAGCAGTTCTTC. This translates into CASSLGAASYEQFF.

This chain links TRBV9 with TRBJ1-3; D remains unclear. The V end lost 3 bases, the J end lost 2 bases, and 12 bases lay between the germline ends. Germline V gives CDR1 SGDLS, CDR2 YYNGEE. The CDR3 runs 15 residues. The DNA for the CDR3 is TGTGCCAGCAGCGGAACAGAGCTAACTGGAAACACCATATATTTT. It encodes CASSGTELTGNTIYF.

This chain uses TRBV3-1 (or the pseudogene TRBV3-2) with TRBJ1-4, with 9 bases aligning to TRBD1. The junction had 10 bases not matched to a gene; V was cut back by 4 bases and J by 1 base. This CDR3 comprises 18 residues. Looked up from germline, CDR1 is LGHDT and CDR2 is YNNKEL (reference sequence). In nucleotides, the CDR3 is TGTGCCAGCAGCCCGGGGGCGGGACAGGGTGGAACTAATGAAAAACTGTTTTTT. It is translated as CASSPGAGQGGTNEKLFF.

This chain uses TRBV24-1 with TRBJ2-3; 9 bases match TRBD2. Losses at the gene ends were 4 bases for V and 4 bases for J; bases not matched to a gene: 8. The CDR3 has 16 amino acids. Per germline, CDR1 KGHDR and CDR2 SFDVKD. CDR3 DNA sequence: TGTGCCACCAGTGACTACAATAGCGGGGGCGCAGATACGCAGTATTTT. This translates into CATSDYNSGGADTQYF.

This clone was found a few times. The V gene is TRBV19, the J gene TRBJ2-1, with TRBD2 identical over 11 bases. Germline assignment: CDR1 LNHDA and CDR2 SQIVND (reference sequence). The CDR3 loop spans 13 amino acids. V lost 6 bases and J lost 10; bases outside the gene matches: 5. CDR3 DNA sequence: TGTGCCAGTAGGCAGACTAGCGGGAAGGAGCAGTTCTTC. This sequence encodes CASRQTSGKEQFF.

The gene calls are TRBV6-4 and TRBJ1-1; 9 bases are shared with TRBD1. The V gene's germline CDR1 is MRHNA and CDR2 SNTAGT. The CDR3 runs to 13 residues. After removal of 6 bases from V and 3 bases from J, the junction contained 2 bases not matched to a gene. Here the CDR3 reads CASRDRGYTEAFF. Here the CDR3 DNA reads TGTGCCAGCAGGGACAGGGGCTACACTGAAGCTTTCTTT.

CDR3 sequence (DNA): TGTGCCAGCAGCCGATTTCAAGCTAGCGGAAGCTACAATGAGCAGTTCTTC. Its protein product is CASSRFQASGSYNEQFF. The chain combines TRBV6-6 with TRBJ2-1; the match to TRBD2 covers 7 bases. CDR1 and CDR2 (germline): MNHNY, SVGAGI (reference sequence). J was trimmed by 3 bases and V by 6 bases; bases with no gene match: 14. The CDR3 has 17 amino acids.

V and J are TRBV20-1 and TRBJ2-2, with D unresolved. This CDR3 has 13 residues. Germline CDR1 DFQATT, CDR2 SNEGSKA (reference sequence). V lost 3 bases and J 3 bases, leaving 8 bases between the germline ends. Here the CDR3 DNA reads TGCAGTGCTAGTAAGCTCCACACCGGGGAGCTGTTTTTT. This encodes CSASKLHTGELFF.

V usage is TRBV2 and J usage is TRBJ1-2; 10 bases line up with TRBD1. V was clipped by 10 bases and J by 1 base; unmatched bases: 6. The CDR3 loop spans 14 amino acids. The germline CDR1 and CDR2 sequences are SNHLY and FYNNEI. CDR3 sequence reads: CATSGTGDNYGYTF. DNA of the CDR3: TGTGCCACCTCCGGGACAGGGGATAACTATGGCTACACCTTC.

The chain is built from TRBV5-4 and TRBJ1-1; unclear D gene. Germline-derived CDR1 and CDR2 are SGHNT and YYREEE (reference sequence). This CDR3 has 14 amino acids. Trimming shortened V by 0 bases and J by 2 bases, and 8 bases separated the two germline ends. CDR3 sequence: CASSLAYGNTEAFF. The CDR3, as DNA: TGTGCCAGCAGCTTGGCGTACGGAAACACTGAAGCTTTCTTT.

The J gene is TRBJ2-7, the V gene TRBV25-1; 9 bases are a match to TRBD1. This CDR3 spans 15 amino acids. The V gene's germline CDR1 is MGHDK and CDR2 SYGVNS. V lost 3 bases, J lost 1 base, and 4 bases stayed unmatched. For the CDR3, the DNA is TGTGCCAGCAGTGACGTCGGGACAGGGTCCTACGAGCAGTACTTC. This translates into CASSDVGTGSYEQYF.